One sample yielded the 29 T cell receptor beta chains listed below, sequenced in a study of control samples from healthy donors and cancer patients. Generated by immunoSEQ multiplex PCR, the TCRdb table keeps only in-frame clones and is missing some. The sample lists about 86,000 clones; less than 90% were seen once. Sequenced sample: PBMCs. The source of these receptors is a woman between 50 and 59 years old with colorectal cancer.

The rearrangement joins TRBV20-1 to TRBJ1-5; no clear D. This CDR3 is 16 amino acids long. With 3 bases removed from V and 0 bases from J, the gap between germline ends came to 15 bases. CDR1 and CDR2 (germline): DFQATT, SNEGSKA (reference sequence). Here the CDR3 reads CSASQNRGDSNQPQHF. The CDR3 nucleotides are TGCAGTGCTAGTCAAAACCGCGGGGATAGCAATCAGCCCCAGCATTTT.

The chain uses TRBV27 and TRBJ1-6; no reliable D call. V was pared by 4 bases and J by 9 bases, with 13 bases between. The CDR3 is made up of 14 amino acids. Germline assignment: CDR1 MNHEY and CDR2 SMNVEV (reference sequence). This CDR3 reads CASSSPMERSPLHF. In nucleotides, the CDR3 is TGTGCCAGCAGTTCCCCTATGGAACGTTCACCCCTCCACTTT.

CDR3 residues: CASTTQGSGETQYF. The CDR3 nucleotides read TGTGCCAGCACTACCCAGGGGTCGGGAGAGACCCAGTACTTC. The chain carries TRBV7-2 and TRBJ2-5; D is possibly TRBD1 (6 bases). Germline V CDR1 and CDR2: SGHTA, FQGNSA. The V gene lost 7 bases and the J gene lost 4 bases, with 16 bases spanning the gap. This CDR3 has 14 amino acids. Drawing the rest from reference TRBV7-2 and TRBJ2-5, the complete variable domain is GAGVSQSPSNKVTEKGKDVELRCDPISGHTALYWYRQSLGQGLEFLIYFQGNSAPDKSGLPSDRFSAERTGGSVSTLTIQRTQQEDSAVYLCASTTQGSGETQYFGPGTRLLVL.

The rearrangement uses TRBV4-1 and TRBJ2-7, with D perhaps given as TRBD1 or TRBD2 (7 bases each). The CDR3 extends over 13 amino acids. V lost 4 bases, J lost 9 bases, and 16 bases lay in between. The V gene's germline CDR1 is MGHRA and CDR2 YSYEKL. This chain's CDR3 is CASSPGQPGGQYV. For the CDR3, the DNA is TGCGCCAGCAGCCCGGGACAGCCGGGGGGGCAGTACGTC.

The chain couples TRBV5-6 to TRBJ1-2; 7 bases are shared with TRBD1. V shed 3 bases and J 4 bases; nucleotides not matched to a gene: 3. The CDR3 contains 13 residues. Germline CDR1 and CDR2: SGHDT and YYEEEE. This chain's CDR3 is CASSSGQTYGYTF. The CDR3 DNA is TGTGCCAGCAGCTCGGGACAGACCTATGGCTACACCTTC.

The rearrangement joins TRBV6-2 or TRBV6-3 to TRBJ1-2; D remains unclear. CDR3 size: 14 residues. Trimming shortened V by 2 bases and J by 2 bases, and 9 bases separated the two germline ends. CDR1 MNHEY and CDR2 SVGEGT come from the germline V gene. CDR3 nucleotide sequence: TGTGCCAGCAGTTACGGGAAGTCAAACTATGGCTACACCTTC. It translates to CASSYGKSNYGYTF.

Regarding this clone: At one of its ends the junction is not consistent with the germline gene, which may arise from a read error. The chain joins TRBV19 to TRBJ1-1; no clear D gene. CDR3 length: 15 residues. From germline, CDR1 is LNHDA and CDR2 SQIVND (reference sequence). The CDR3 reads CASSIPGGLNSEAFF. The CDR3 DNA reads as TGTGCCAGTAGTATCCCCGGAGGTCTGAACTCTGAAGCTTTCTTT.

The chain links TRBV19 to TRBJ1-5, with D perhaps TRBD1 (5 bases). V gave up 8 bases and J gave up 6 bases, with 14 bases separating them. This CDR3 has 13 residues. Germline V gene lookup returns CDR1 LNHDA and CDR2 SQIVND (reference sequence). DNA for the CDR3: TGTGCCAGTGCCTGGCAGGGTCGTCAGCCCCAGCATTTT. This sequence encodes CASAWQGRQPQHF. Using reference TRBV19 and TRBJ1-5 for the parts outside the CDR3, the full variable domain is DGGITQSPKYLFRKEGQNVTLSCEQNLNHDAMYWYRQDPGQGLRLIYYSQIVNDFQKGDIAEGYSVSREKKESFPLTVTSAQKNPTAFYLCASAWQGRQPQHFGDGTRLSIL.

The chain is built from TRBV12-3 or TRBV12-4 and TRBJ1-2; maybe TRBD1 (6 bases). The CDR3 extends over 13 amino acids. V was clipped by 6 bases and J by 4 bases, with 12 bases between them. CDR3 nucleotide sequence: TGTGCCAGCAGGCCGGGACACCTCTATGGCTACACCTTC. Its translation: CASRPGHLYGYTF.

V usage is TRBV7-7 and J usage is TRBJ2-1; 10 bases are shared with TRBD2. Germline loops: CDR1 SSHAT, CDR2 FNYEAQ (reference sequence). The CDR3 extends over 16 amino acids. Trimming cost V 2 bases and J 6 bases; bases outside gene matches: 7. The CDR3 DNA is TGTGCCAGCAGCTTATACCTAGCGGGGGAAAGCAATGAGCAGTTCTTC. Translating gives CASSLYLAGESNEQFF.

This chain uses TRBV18 with TRBJ1-1; D gene ambiguous. The CDR3 sequence is 14 residues long. Germline-derived CDR1 and CDR2 are KGHSH and LQKENI. V was trimmed by 3 bases and J by 1 base, leaving 9 bases between them. This CDR3 reads CASSPPGTNTEAFF. CDR3 DNA: TGTGCCAGCTCACCCCCGGGAACGAACACTGAAGCTTTCTTT.

This clone was detected a few times. The V gene is TRBV19, the J gene TRBJ2-7; D is unclear. Germline V gene sequence: CDR1 LNHDA, CDR2 SQIVND (reference sequence). CDR3 size: 13 residues. Trimming took 6 bases from V and 4 from J, leaving 13 bases between them. This CDR3 is CASSPTLFYEQYV. For the CDR3, the DNA is TGTGCCAGTAGCCCCACCCTGTTTTACGAGCAGTACGTC.

The chain joins TRBV28 to TRBJ1-6, with D uncertain. The V end was cut by 1 base, the J end by 7 bases, with 14 bases between. Germline lookup yields CDR1 MDHEN and CDR2 SYDVKM. The CDR3 has 16 residues. Here the CDR3 DNA reads TGTGCCAGCAGTTTATTGGTCGGACCGAGAAATTCACCCCTCCACTTT. Translation: CASSLLVGPRNSPLHF. The full variable domain, its missing parts supplied by reference TRBV28 and TRBJ1-6, is DVKVTQSSRYLVKRTGEKVFLECVQDMDHENMFWYRQDPGLGLRLIYFSYDVKMKEKGDIPEGYSVSREKKERFSLILESASTNQTSMYLCASSLLVGPRNSPLHFGNGTRLTVT.

The chain joins TRBV19 to TRBJ1-3; D may be TRBD1 (6 bases). CDR3 length equals 14 residues. Trimming left V 6 bases short and J 4 bases short, with 13 bases between. In germline, CDR1 is LNHDA, CDR2 SQIVND (reference sequence). The CDR3 loop is CASSPGVYGNTIYF. DNA for the CDR3: TGTGCCAGTAGCCCAGGGGTATACGGAAACACCATATATTTT.

The chain employs TRBV6-2 or TRBV6-3 and TRBJ2-6; 7 bases map to TRBD1. J gave up 3 bases and V 4 bases, and 9 bases lay outside the gene matches. Germline V CDR1 and CDR2: MNHEY, SVGEGT. The CDR3 covers 17 residues. The CDR3 DNA follows: TGTGCCAGCAGTTTCGCGACAGGGTTCAATGGGGCCAACGTCCTGACTTTC. It specifies CASSFATGFNGANVLTF.

In nucleotides, the CDR3 is TGCGCCAGCAGCTTGGACCTGGACCCCGGTCTTGAGCAGTTCTTC. Protein product: CASSLDLDPGLEQFF. The chain carries TRBV5-1 and TRBJ2-1; no firm D call. In germline, CDR1 is SGHRS, CDR2 YFSETQ. Trimming pared 0 bases from V and 9 bases from J, leaving 16 bases between. This CDR3 is built from 15 residues.

The chain employs TRBV3-1 (or the pseudogene TRBV3-2) and TRBJ1-2; the D is unclear. The CDR3 totals 12 residues. Germline V CDR1 and CDR2: LGHDT, YNNKEL (reference sequence). Trimming pared 2 bases from V and 12 bases from J, leaving 13 bases between. CDR3 region: CASSQNPSGHTF. CDR3 coding DNA: TGTGCCAGCAGCCAAAATCCAAGTGGTCACACCTTC.

The chain couples TRBV18 to TRBJ1-3; D is possibly TRBD1 (5 bases). The germline V gene encodes CDR1 KGHSH and CDR2 LQKENI. V was cut by 6 bases and J by 0 bases, with 18 bases left in between. CDR3 length: 17 amino acids. The CDR3: CASSPTLQGSSGNTIYF. DNA of the CDR3: TGTGCCAGCTCGCCCACCTTGCAGGGAAGCTCTGGAAACACCATATATTTT.

The chain combines TRBV7-2 with TRBJ2-1; D gene uncertain. Germline V gene data show CDR1 as SGHTA and CDR2 as FQGNSA. The CDR3 has 16 residues. V lost 5 bases, J lost 0 bases, and 14 bases lay in between. CDR3 amino acids: CASSPQLRTSYNEQFF. CDR3 sequence (DNA): TGTGCCAGCAGCCCCCAACTCAGGACCTCCTACAATGAGCAGTTCTTC.

V gene TRBV18 combines with J gene TRBJ1-1, with TRBD1 matching over 10 bases. After removal of 4 bases from V and 3 bases from J, the junction contained 8 bases not matched to a gene. In germline, CDR1 is KGHSH, CDR2 LQKENI. The length of the CDR3 is 16 residues. CDR3 sequence reads: CASSLLPGTGDTEAFF. The CDR3, as DNA: TGTGCCAGCTCACTACTACCAGGGACAGGGGACACTGAAGCTTTCTTT. Together with reference TRBV18 and TRBJ1-1, the CDR3 gives the full variable domain: NAGVMQNPRHLVRRRGQEARLRCSPMKGHSHVYWYRQLPEEGLKFMVYLQKENIIDESGMPKERFSAEFPKEGPSILRIQQVVRGDSAAYFCASSLLPGTGDTEAFFGQGTRLTVV.

DNA of the CDR3: TGTGCCACCAGGAAGGGACAGGGGAACTATGGCTACACCTTC. Encoded protein: CATRKGQGNYGYTF. The chain uses TRBV15 and TRBJ1-2; 10 nucleotides agree with TRBD1. Per the germline V gene, CDR1 is LNHNV and CDR2 is YYDKDF (reference sequence). J gave up 2 bases and V 6 bases, and 3 bases lay outside the gene matches. There are 14 residues in the CDR3.

V gene TRBV4-3 combines with J gene TRBJ2-6; D unresolved. Looked up from germline, CDR1 is LGHNA and CDR2 is YSLEER. The CDR3 extends over 16 amino acids. V lost 0 bases to trimming and J lost 0 bases, with 6 bases between them. In DNA, the CDR3 is TGCGCCAGCAGCCAAGATTGGAACTCTGGGGCCAACGTCCTGACTTTC. Translating it yields CASSQDWNSGANVLTF.

This chain connects TRBV11-3 to TRBJ2-3; 13 bases align to TRBD2. The V and J ends lost 4 bases and 2 bases, in that order; junction bases with no gene match: 6. This CDR3 is 17 amino acids long. Germline V gene sequence: CDR1 SGHNT, CDR2 YENEEA. CDR3 loop: CASSSGLAGAPTDTQYF. The CDR3 DNA reads as TGTGCCAGCAGCTCTGGACTAGCGGGGGCCCCCACAGATACGCAGTATTTT.

The chain uses TRBV30 and TRBJ1-6, with 7 bases matching TRBD1. Trimming took 4 bases from V and 8 from J; bases not matched to a gene: 8. CDR3 size: 14 residues. Germline assignment: CDR1 GTSNPN and CDR2 SVGIG (reference sequence). CDR3 nucleotides: TGTGCCTGGAAGACGACAGGGTGGGATTCACCCCTCCACTTT. Amino acid sequence: CAWKTTGWDSPLHF.

The V gene is TRBV28, the J gene TRBJ2-5; tentatively, D is TRBD1 (5 bases). Germline V CDR1 and CDR2: MDHEN, SYDVKM. The CDR3 is made up of 13 amino acids. V was shortened by 7 bases and J by 5 bases, with 14 bases between the two germline ends. CDR3 loop: CASTLGVEETQYF. CDR3 in DNA: TGTGCCAGCACCCTAGGGGTTGAGGAGACCCAGTACTTC.

In the case of this clone: The sample contains more than one DNA sequence encoding this CDR3. The chain carries TRBV10-1 and TRBJ1-2, with 9 nucleotides matching TRBD1. This CDR3 contains 16 residues. V trimming: 5 bases; J trimming: 5 bases; junction bases outside the gene matches: 12. In germline, CDR1 is WNHNN, CDR2 SYGVQD (reference sequence). The CDR3 coding sequence is TGCGCCAGCAGTTCTTCAACCGGGACAGGGCTGTATGGCTACACCTTC. Translation gives CASSSSTGTGLYGYTF.

The chain recombines TRBV19 with TRBJ2-3; 14 bases map to TRBD2. Germline V gene sequence: CDR1 LNHDA, CDR2 SQIVND (reference sequence). The CDR3 has 19 residues. V trimming: 7 bases; J trimming: 0 bases; junction bases outside the gene matches: 12. CDR3 nucleotide sequence: TGTGCCAGTACCGGGACTAGCGGGGGTCACAGAATTAGCACAGATACGCAGTATTTT. It specifies CASTGTSGGHRISTDTQYF.

The gene calls are TRBV7-2 and TRBJ2-5; 7 bases are a match to TRBD1. CDR1 SGHTA and CDR2 FQGNSA come from the germline V gene. Germline trimming cut 5 bases from V and 5 bases from J; bases unmatched to any gene: 11. CDR3 length: 15 amino acids. The CDR3 bases are TGTGCCAGCAGCCAACCGACAGGGATTGGCGAGACCCAGTACTTC. It translates to CASSQPTGIGETQYF.

V is TRBV7-2 and J is TRBJ2-1, with 11 bases lining up with TRBD2. The CDR3 has 15 residues. J lost 6 bases, V lost 6 bases, and 7 bases had no gene match. Germline CDR1 SGHTA, CDR2 FQGNSA. The CDR3 nucleotides read TGTGCCAGCAGACCACCGGGACTAGCGGCCAATGAGCAGTTCTTC. Translating gives CASRPPGLAANEQFF.